This T cell receptor (beta chain) came from a study of cytomegalovirus exposure and HLA in healthy donors. Study-wide findings and caveats: Accurate prediction of HLA-A and HLA-B alleles (for most subjects) was reportedly achieved from TCR beta sequences. Judged likely to be a sequencing artifact was a cluster of highly shared sequence variants.

The V gene's germline CDR1 is SGHRS and CDR2 YFSETQ. The V and J ends lost 3 bases and 5 bases, in that order; junction bases with no gene match: 4. This CDR3 is 13 amino acids long. PCR was performed using 60 Vbeta and 13 Jbeta primers. Only in-frame clones appear in the TCRdb table, and some are missing; sequencing was by immunoSEQ multiplex PCR. The sample holds some 140,000 clones; 79% are singletons and the top ten take about 1%. Comments on this clone: The target antigen is unknown.

This sequence originates from a man in his late teens or twenties in good health and CMV-seronegative. The J gene is TRBJ2-7, the V gene TRBV5-1, with 8 positions matching TRBD1. Sequencing input: PBMCs. As DNA, the CDR3 is TGCGCCAGCAGCTCGGACAGGGAGAACGAGCAGTACTTC. Encoded protein: CASSSDRENEQYF.